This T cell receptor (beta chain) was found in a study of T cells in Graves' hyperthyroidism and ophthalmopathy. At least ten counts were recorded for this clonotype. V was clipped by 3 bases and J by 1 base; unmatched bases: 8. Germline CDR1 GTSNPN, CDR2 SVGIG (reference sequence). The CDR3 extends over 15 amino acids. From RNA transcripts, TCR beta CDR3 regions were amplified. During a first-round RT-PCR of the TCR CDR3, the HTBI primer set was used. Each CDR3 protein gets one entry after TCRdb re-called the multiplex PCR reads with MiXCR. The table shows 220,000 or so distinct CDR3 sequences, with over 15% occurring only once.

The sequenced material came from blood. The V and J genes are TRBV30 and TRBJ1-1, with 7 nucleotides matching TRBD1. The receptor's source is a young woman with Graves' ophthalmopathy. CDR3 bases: TGTGCCTGGAGCTACAGGGGTTCTAGGAACACTGAAGCTTTCTTT. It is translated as CAWSYRGSRNTEAFF. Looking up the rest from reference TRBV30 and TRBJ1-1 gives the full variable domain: SQTIHQWPATLVQPVGSPLSLECTVEGTSNPNLYWYRQAAGRGLQLLFYSVGIGQISSEVPQNLSASRPQDRQFILSSKKLLLSDSGFYLCAWSYRGSRNTEAFFGQGTRLTVV.